This T cell receptor (beta chain) comes out of a study of blood T cell repertoires in COVID-19. Across the whole study: Whether acute or convalescent, the COVID-19 samples came from the United States, Italy and Spain.

The ends were cut back, 4 bases at V and 0 bases at J, with 9 bases in the middle. The length of the CDR3 is 15 residues. CDR1 and CDR2 (germline): MGHRA, YSYEKL. Produced via immunoSEQ multiplex PCR; TCRdb's table is partial and in-frame only. The sample holds 170,000 or so clones; 88% are singletons and the top ten take around 6.7%. Individuals drawn from 24 US areas were about 18 to 100 years old. Clinical histories supplied by participants themselves formed the basis of cohort assignment. The receptor's source is a woman in her fifties or sixties who had recovered from COVID-19. The sample taken for sequencing was PBMCs or T cells enriched from blood (not recorded which). The chain uses TRBV4-1 and TRBJ1-4; no clear D gene. CDR3 nucleotides: TGCGCCAGCAGCCCCCACGGAGCAACTAATGAAAAACTGTTTTTT. This sequence encodes CASSPHGATNEKLFF.